One T cell receptor beta chain is described in this entry. The antigen is unknown. In TCRdb, the 5' RACE reads were re-called with MiXCR into one record per CDR3 protein. The sample shows about 99,000 distinct CDR3 sequences, less than 6% of them seen only once. These data belong to a study of T cells after yellow fever vaccination. Study-level results: Abundant clonotypes from the bulk population could have been carried over as contaminants into FACS-sorted repertoires. The appearance of a small share of clonotypes in both CD4 and CD8 compartments was observed.

V dropped 8 bases and J dropped 6 bases, with 13 bases sitting between them. The CDR3 is 13 amino acids. Germline lookup yields CDR1 MNHEY and CDR2 SVGEGT. This chain uses TRBV6-2 or TRBV6-3 with TRBJ2-2, with D hard to call. Sequencing was performed on CD8+ T cells sorted from PBMCs, taken 10 days after the yellow fever booster vaccination. The TCR was taken from a man between 18 and 29 years old who received the YFV17D yellow fever vaccine. CDR3 in amino acids: CASRVPGAGELFF. CDR3 DNA: TGTGCCAGCCGGGTCCCGGGTGCCGGGGAGCTGTTTTTT.